The rows below give T cell receptor beta chains drawn from one sample of a study of shared clonotypes between healthy human individuals. Libraries were prepared by immunoSEQ multiplex PCR; TCRdb keeps only in-frame clonotypes and omits some of them. The sample contains approximately 2.1 million clones, approximately 95% of which appear only once. Material: naive CD4+ T cells from PBMCs. Receptors were obtained from a man between 18 and 35 years old in good health. Some clones in this sample may be carry-over from other donors' samples. The CDR3 runs from the conserved cysteine through the conserved F or W. The D gene is left open where the match is weak. Clone sizes are given selectively: once, few, many, or a class where the clone is expanded.

TRBJ2-7 | 16 | NA | TRBD2 | TRBV28 | TGTGCCAGCAGAGCGGGACTAGCGGGATGGTCCTACGAGCAGTACTTC | CASRAGLAGWSYEQYF
TRBJ1-5 | 13 | few | NA | TRBV6-5 | TGTGCCAGCAGTTACGGTATTAATCAGCCCCAGCATTTT | CASSYGINQPQHF
TRBJ2-7 | 18 | NA | NA | TRBV30 | TGTGCCTGGAGCGCACTGGGCAGGGATTGGTTTCAGGGCTACGAGCAGTACTTC | CAWSALGRDWFQGYEQYF
TRBJ2-7 | 12 | NA | NA | TRBV28 | TGTGCCAGCAGAGCGACGATGGATGAGCAGTACTTC | CASRATMDEQYF
TRBJ1-4 | 15 | NA | TRBD1 | TRBV27 | TGTGCCAGCAGAAAACAGACAGGGCTAAGAGAAAAACTGTTTTTT | CASRKQTGLREKLFF
TRBJ2-6 | 14 | NA | NA | TRBV28 | TGTGCCGTCCCCGGGGCTTCTGGGGCCAACGTCCTGACTTTC | CAVPGASGANVLTF
TRBJ2-7 | 14 | NA | TRBD1 | TRBV5-1 | TGCGCCAGCAGCCCTGGGACAGGGGCCAACGAGCAGTACTTC | CASSPGTGANEQYF
TRBJ2-1 | 10 | NA | NA | TRBV20-1 | TGCAGTGTGGTCCTCGGTGAGCAGTTCTTC | CSVVLGEQFF
TRBJ2-7 | 15 | NA | NA | TRBV6-5 | TGTGCCAGCAGTTACAACAGGGGACTTACCTACGAGCAGTACTTC | CASSYNRGLTYEQYF
TRBJ2-1 | 11 | NA | NA | TRBV28 | TGTGCCAGCAGTTTCGAGGGTGAGCAGTTCTTC | CASSFEGEQFF